This entry describes one T cell receptor (beta chain). Original data processing: Nucleated cell counts were estimated from reference gene primer amplification. Some clones are missing from TCRdb's copy, which holds only in-frame ones; the method was immunoSEQ multiplex PCR. Clonal size and the V and J genes are those of that table, whereas D and trimming came from the DNA. Of fewer than 30,000 clones in the sample, about 80% were seen once. The sample is drawn from a study of blood T cell repertoires in COVID-19. For the study at large: PBMCs, B-cell-depleted T cells, or T cells provided the cDNA or gDNA that made up the material.

Germline lookup yields CDR1 SGDLS and CDR2 YYNGEE. V dropped 1 base and J dropped 7; count of bases not matched to a gene: 9. The CDR3 consists of 16 residues. The sequencing sample was made of peripheral blood. The receptor's source is a human donor in a cohort sampled during active COVID-19. The chain employs TRBV9 and TRBJ2-1; 9 bases agree with TRBD1. The CDR3 sequence: CASSVSKGTGRNEQFF. In nucleotides, the CDR3 is TGTGCCAGCAGCGTATCGAAGGGGACAGGGAGAAATGAGCAGTTCTTC. Using reference TRBV9 and TRBJ2-1 for the parts outside the CDR3, the full variable domain is DSGVTQTPKHLITATGQRVTLRCSPRSGDLSVYWYQQSLDQGLQFLIQYYNGEERAKGNILERFSAQQFPDLHSELNLSSLELGDSALYFCASSVSKGTGRNEQFFGPGTRLTVL.